This record looks at one TCR beta chain sequence and its context. Per the authors' pipeline: The assay estimated nucleated cells by amplifying reference gene primers. TCRdb's copy holds only in-frame clones and misses some; the assay was immunoSEQ multiplex PCR. V, J and clone size derive from that table, while D and trimming were established from the DNA sequence. The table lists 40,000 to 55,000 clones, over 75% of them singletons. The sample originates from a study of blood T cell repertoires in COVID-19. The wider study: Sources were T cells, B-cell-depleted T cells, or PBMCs; the material itself was cDNA or gDNA.

The germline CDR1 and CDR2 sequences are SGHRS and YFSETQ. CDR3 size: 15 residues. Trimming stripped 1 base from V and 4 bases from J, with 11 bases between. Source material: peripheral blood. The J gene is TRBJ2-2, the V gene TRBV5-1; a possible D gene is TRBD1 (6 bases). The sequence came from a human donor in a cohort sampled during active COVID-19. CDR3 residues: CASSLSGGGTGELFF. The CDR3 DNA follows: TGCGCCAGCAGCTTGAGTGGGGGCGGCACCGGGGAGCTGTTTTTT.